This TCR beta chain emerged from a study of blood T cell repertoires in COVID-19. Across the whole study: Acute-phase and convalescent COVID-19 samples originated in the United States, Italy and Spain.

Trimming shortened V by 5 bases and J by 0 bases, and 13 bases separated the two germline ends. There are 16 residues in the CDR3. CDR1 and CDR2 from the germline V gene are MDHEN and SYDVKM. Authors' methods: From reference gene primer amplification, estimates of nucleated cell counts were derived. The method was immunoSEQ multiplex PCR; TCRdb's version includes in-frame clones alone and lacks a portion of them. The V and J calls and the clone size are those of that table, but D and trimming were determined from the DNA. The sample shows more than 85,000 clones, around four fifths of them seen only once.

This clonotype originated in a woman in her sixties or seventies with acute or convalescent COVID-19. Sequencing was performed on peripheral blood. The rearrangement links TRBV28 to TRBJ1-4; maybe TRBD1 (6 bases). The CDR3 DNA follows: TGTGCCAGCAGTCAACCCAGGGGCACAACTAATGAAAAACTGTTTTTT. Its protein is CASSQPRGTTNEKLFF. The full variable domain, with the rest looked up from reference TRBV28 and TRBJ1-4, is DVKVTQSSRYLVKRTGEKVFLECVQDMDHENMFWYRQDPGLGLRLIYFSYDVKMKEKGDIPEGYSVSREKKERFSLILESASTNQTSMYLCASSQPRGTTNEKLFFGSGTQLSVL.